A selection of T cell receptor beta chains follows, all from one sample in a study of T cell responses to AZD1222 COVID-19 vaccine. Data came from immunoSEQ multiplex PCR; TCRdb stores just in-frame clones and leaves some out. In the table there are roughly 35,000 clones, 86% of which are singletons. Specimen: peripheral blood, collected on day 0 of AZD1222 vaccination. The receptors were sampled from an adult in good health. Each CDR3 is given with its conserved first and last residue. The D gene is left open where the match is weak. Expanded clones get a size class; other rows say once, few or many, or leave the size out.

>-|TRBJ2-7|-|TRBV28
TGTGCCAGCAGTCCCCCAGGGACACTTAAGCCCTACGAGCAGTACTTC
CASSPPGTLKPYEQYF
>-|TRBJ1-1|-|TRBV7-9
TGTGCCAGCAGCCTCGTGTGGGGGGCTGGCTTCGAAGCTTTCTTT
CASSLVWGAGFEAFF
>-|TRBJ2-5|-|TRBV2
TGTGCCAGCACTGGGGCCTTAGCGGTGCAAGAGACCCAGTACTTC
CASTGALAVQETQYF
>TRBD2|TRBJ2-7|-|TRBV14
TGTGCCAGCAGCCGAGCTAGCGGCCCCTCTTACGAGCAGTACTTC
CASSRASGPSYEQYF
>TRBD1|TRBJ2-3|-|TRBV11-2
TGTGCCAGCAGCTTTACGCGACAGGGGAGGACAGATACGCAGTATTTT
CASSFTRQGRTDTQYF
>TRBD1|TRBJ2-7|-|TRBV7-9
TGTGCCAGCAGCTTAGCGGGACAGGATAACTACGAGCAGTACTTC
CASSLAGQDNYEQYF
>TRBD1|TRBJ1-2|few|TRBV19
TGTGCCAGTAGTATGTCCGGGACAGGGACCTATGGCTACACCTTC
CASSMSGTGTYGYTF
>TRBD1|TRBJ2-2|once|TRBV10-3
TGTGCCATCAGTGAGTCGAAAGGGACAGCCGCGAACACCGGGGAGCTGTTTTTT
CAISESKGTAANTGELFF
>-|TRBJ1-2|-|TRBV12-3/TRBV12-4
TGTGCCAGCAGTTTAGGGGGGACTGGCTACACCTTC
CASSLGGTGYTF
>-|TRBJ1-4|-|TRBV19
TGTGCCAGTAGTATACAATACAGATCTAATGAAAAACTGTTTTTT
CASSIQYRSNEKLFF
>-|TRBJ1-5|-|TRBV19
TGTGCCAGTAGTCGGGCAGGGCCGAGCAATCAGCCCCAGCATTTT
CASSRAGPSNQPQHF
>TRBD2|TRBJ2-3|once|TRBV6-5
TGTGCCAGCAGTTACGCGGGGGGTTCAGATACGCAGTATTTT
CASSYAGGSDTQYF
>-|TRBJ1-4|-|TRBV6-1
TGTGCCAGCAGTGAAATAGCAGGAACTAATGAAAAACTGTTTTTT
CASSEIAGTNEKLFF
>TRBD1|TRBJ1-2|once|TRBV18
TGTGCCAGCTCACGGGACAGGGGCGATGGCTACACCTTC
CASSRDRGDGYTF
>-|TRBJ2-7|-|TRBV27
TGTGCCAGCAGTTTGACACGCTCTTCCTACGAGCAGTACTTC
CASSLTRSSYEQYF
>-|TRBJ1-1|-|TRBV3-1/TRBV3-2
TGTGCCAGCAGGTCTTTCCGGGACACCCTCACGAACACTGAAGCTTTCTTT
CASRSFRDTLTNTEAFF
>-|TRBJ1-4|-|TRBV4-2
TGTGCCAGCAGCCACCCGGGACAACAGGAAAAACTGTTTTTT
CASSHPGQQEKLFF
>-|TRBJ2-1|-|TRBV14
TGTGCCAGCAGCCCAACACAATCTTCCTACAATGAGCAGTTCTTC
CASSPTQSSYNEQFF